This T cell receptor beta chain was found in a study of Graves' ophthalmopathy and Graves' hyperthyroidism. The CDR3 length is 15 residues. Trimming left V 6 bases short and J 7 bases short, with 22 bases between. CDR1 is DFQATT, CDR2 SNEGSKA, per germline (reference sequence). This clonotype was counted ten times or more. TCR beta CDR3 regions were amplified from RNA transcripts. Following a first-round RT-PCR that used HTBI primers, a second-round multiplex PCR was carried out. TCRdb analysed the multiplex PCR reads with MiXCR anew, one entry per CDR3 protein. The table lists 450,000 to 600,000 distinct CDR3 sequences, 39% of them singletons.

The sample was peripheral blood or thyroid tissue (not recorded which). This chain uses TRBV20-1 with TRBJ1-5, with D perhaps matching TRBD1 (6 bases). The clonotype comes from an adult man with Graves' hyperthyroidism. The CDR3 bases are TGCAGTGCCCACCGCCCCGGGGGGGCAGGGCAGCCCCAGCATTTT. Protein product: CSAHRPGGAGQPQHF.